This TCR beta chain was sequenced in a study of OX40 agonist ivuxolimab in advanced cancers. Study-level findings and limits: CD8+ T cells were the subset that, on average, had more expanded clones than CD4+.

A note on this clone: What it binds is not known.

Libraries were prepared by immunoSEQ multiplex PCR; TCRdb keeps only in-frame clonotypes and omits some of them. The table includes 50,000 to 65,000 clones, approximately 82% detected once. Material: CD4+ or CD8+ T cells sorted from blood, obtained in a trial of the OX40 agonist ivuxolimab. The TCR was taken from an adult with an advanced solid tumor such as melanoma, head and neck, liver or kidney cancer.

CDR3 DNA: TGTGCCAGCAGCCCGAATCCAGGACTAGCGGGGATGGGTGAGCAGTTCTTC. This sequence encodes CASSPNPGLAGMGEQFF. V usage is TRBV5-8 and J usage is TRBJ2-1; 12 bases line up with TRBD2. V lost 4 bases and J lost 9; bases outside the gene matches: 14. This CDR3 is built from 17 residues. Germline assignment: CDR1 SGHTS and CDR2 YDEGEE.